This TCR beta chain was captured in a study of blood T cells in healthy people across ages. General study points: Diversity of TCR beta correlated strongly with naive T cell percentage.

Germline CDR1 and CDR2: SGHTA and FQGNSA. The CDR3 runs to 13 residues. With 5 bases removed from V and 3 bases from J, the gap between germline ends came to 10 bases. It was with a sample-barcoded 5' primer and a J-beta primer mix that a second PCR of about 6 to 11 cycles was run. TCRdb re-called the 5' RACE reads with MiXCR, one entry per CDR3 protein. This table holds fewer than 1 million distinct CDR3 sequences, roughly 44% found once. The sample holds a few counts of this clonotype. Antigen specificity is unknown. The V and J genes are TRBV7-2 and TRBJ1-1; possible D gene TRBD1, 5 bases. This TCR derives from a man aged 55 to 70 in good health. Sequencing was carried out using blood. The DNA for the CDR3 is TGTGCCAGCAGCCCAAGCAGGGACACTGAAGCTTTCTTT. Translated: CASSPSRDTEAFF.